A selection of T cell receptor beta chains follows, all from one sample in a study of CD8 T cells in Susac syndrome. One entry per CDR3 protein results from TCRdb running MiXCR on the immunoSEQ multiplex PCR reads. The sample lists roughly 120,000 distinct CDR3 sequences; just under 95% were seen once. Input material: CD4+ T cells from PBMCs. The receptors were sampled from a human donor with multiple sclerosis. Each CDR3 is given with its conserved first and last residue. Fields, in order: clone size, J gene, D gene, V gene, CDR3 protein, CDR3 DNA. A D gene is named only where the DNA matches it firmly. A clone size is listed for some rows: how often the clone was seen (once, few, many), or a class if it is expanded.

NA TRBJ2-2 NA TRBV5-1 CASSLGTSSTGELFF TGCGCCAGCAGCTTGGGGACTTCTAGTACCGGGGAGCTGTTTTTT
NA TRBJ2-5 TRBD2 TRBV29-1 CSGGSSGQTQYF TGCAGCGGGGGATCTAGCGGGCAGACCCAGTACTTC
NA TRBJ1-1 NA TRBV30 CAWSPSLGAFF TGTGCCTGGTCCCCCTCCCTGGGGGCTTTCTTT
once TRBJ2-7 NA TRBV30 CAWSDRSYEQYF TGTGCCTGGAGTGACCGCTCCTACGAGCAGTACTTC
NA TRBJ2-2 NA TRBV20-1 CSARPSMVGELFF TGCAGTGCTAGACCATCTATGGTCGGGGAGCTGTTTTTT
NA TRBJ2-1 TRBD2 TRBV7-9 CASSSQESGRTEQFF TGTGCCAGCAGCTCACAAGAGTCCGGGAGGACTGAGCAGTTCTTC
NA TRBJ1-1 TRBD1 TRBV2 CASSDHRGMNTEAFF TGTGCCAGCAGTGACCACAGGGGGATGAACACTGAAGCTTTCTTT
NA TRBJ1-1 NA TRBV3-1 CASRLTGREAEAFF TGTGCCAGCAGACTGACCGGTAGGGAGGCTGAAGCTTTCTTT
NA TRBJ2-7 NA TRBV3-1 CASSSRTVTYEQYF TGTGCCAGCAGCTCCCGGACCGTGACCTACGAGCAGTACTTC
NA TRBJ2-1 NA TRBV24-1 CATSDWTGSGEQFF TGTGCCACCAGTGATTGGACCGGGTCCGGTGAGCAGTTCTTC
NA TRBJ1-3 NA TRBV7-4 CASSLGRDGGNTIYF TGTGCCAGCAGCTTAGGTCGGGACGGAGGAAACACCATATATTTT